The clone carrying this TCR beta chain was seen a handful of times. Its specificity is not known. Per germline, CDR1 MNHNS and CDR2 SASEGT. Trimming removed 7 bases from V and 2 bases from J, with 12 bases in between. The CDR3 consists of 15 residues. The sample belongs to a study of vaccination and CD4 T cells after COVID-19. The treatment here: roughly 11-day PBMC culture with coronavirus spike peptide pools or control peptides (ViraFEST assay). CD4+ T-cell collection from the unexposed donor predated the COVID-19 pandemic (2011-2018). For ViraFEST, peptide pools expanded antigen-specific T cells, after which the TCRs were sequenced. Two million PBMCs per well were cultured with 8.5 to 10 IU/ml IL-2 and approximately 9.6 ug/ml peptide pools. With the Oncomine TCR Beta short-read assay, DNA from cultured CD4+ T cells was sequenced. Via MiXCR, TCRdb re-called the PCR reads, giving one row per CDR3 protein. Among about 8,300 distinct CDR3 sequences listed, 50% were seen once.

The chain has TRBV6-1 and TRBJ1-6; TRBD1 might be the D (6 bases). The sample comprised CD4+ T cells from blood, cultured in vitro. The receptor was derived from a human donor in good health. The CDR3 nucleotides are TGTGCCAGCACCGGCCAGGGGACCTATAATTCACCCCTCCACTTT. It yields the protein CASTGQGTYNSPLHF.